Many counts were recorded for the clone carrying this T cell receptor beta chain. What it binds is not known. The authors ran unsorted PBMC replicate PCRs on approximately 300 ng DNA, 25,000 to 35,000 T cell genomes. Ten immunoSEQ deep assay plates were used to sequence the DNA of unsorted PBMCs. The repertoire was sequenced with immunoSEQ multiplex PCR; TCRdb's copy has only in-frame clones and lacks some. The sample gives 500,000 to 650,000 clones, just over 75% of which show up once; approximately 12% is in the top ten. The data were taken from a study of shared clonotypes between healthy human individuals. The study, taken as a whole, reports: Clonotype sharing among donors was expected to depend on sequencing depth.

There are 14 residues in the CDR3. CDR1 is LNHDA and CDR2 is SQIVND in the germline V gene (reference sequence). V trimming: 7 bases; J trimming: 7 bases; junction bases outside the gene matches: 6. The TCR comes from a woman in her 40s in good health. Some clones in this sample may be carry-over from other donors' samples. Material for sequencing was PBMCs. This chain uses TRBV19 with TRBJ2-2; 10 bases align to TRBD2. CDR3 loop: CASKAGGLLGELFF. DNA of the CDR3: TGTGCCAGTAAAGCGGGAGGGCTGCTCGGGGAGCTGTTTTTT.